The 24 T cell receptor beta chains below come from one sample, sequenced in a study of blood T cell repertoires in COVID-19 (dated by TCRdb to the early 2020s). The library was obtained by the immunoSEQ multiplex PCR assay. The clones in this table, taken by TCRdb from immuneACCESS, are in-frame only. Not every clone is retained; where verified, under half of the shortfall comes from an unresolved V gene, and the cause of the rest is unknown. The sample table shows fewer than 350,000 clones, and approximately 83% are seen once. Clones ranked in the top ten supply approximately 4.4% of the sample. The sequencing input was PBMCs or T cells enriched from blood (not recorded which). These receptors came from a woman aged 40 to 49 with acute COVID-19.

The chain couples TRBV27 to TRBJ2-2; 7 bases match TRBD1. Germline trimming cut 7 bases from V and 5 bases from J; bases unmatched to any gene: 10. From germline, CDR1 is MNHEY and CDR2 SMNVEV (reference sequence). CDR3 length: 15 amino acids. The CDR3 nucleotides are TGTGCCAGCACACGACAGGGTCTAAATACCGGGGAGCTGTTTTTT. Its translation is CASTRQGLNTGELFF.

This chain links TRBV7-2 with TRBJ2-3; 8 positions agree with TRBD1. Per germline, CDR1 SGHTA and CDR2 FQGNSA. CDR3 length: 14 residues. J was trimmed by 1 base and V by 5 bases; bases with no gene match: 2. The CDR3 nucleotides are TGTGCCAGCAGCGGACAGGGAGGCACAGATACGCAGTATTTT. Translation gives CASSGQGGTDTQYF.

DNA of the CDR3: TGTGCCAGCAGCGTCTCGACAGGAGAGGCCTACGAGCAGTACTTC. This gives the protein CASSVSTGEAYEQYF. J is TRBJ2-7 and V is TRBV9, with D perhaps matching TRBD1 (6 bases). The V end was cut by 2 bases, the J end by 2 bases, with 14 bases between. Looked up from germline, CDR1 is SGDLS and CDR2 is YYNGEE. The CDR3 contains 15 residues.

This clone has more than one count but fewer than ten. This rearrangement joins TRBV25-1 to TRBJ1-1, with D uncertain. Germline V lookup: CDR1 MGHDK, CDR2 SYGVNS. The V and J ends lost 2 bases and 12 bases respectively, with 19 bases between them. The CDR3 loop spans 14 amino acids. Here the CDR3 DNA reads TGTGCCAGCAGTGAAGCGGGTGGGAAACGTTACACTTTCTTT. Encoded protein: CASSEAGGKRYTFF.

V usage is TRBV2 and J usage is TRBJ2-1, with 8 bases aligning to TRBD2. The CDR3 spans 14 residues. From germline, CDR1 is SNHLY and CDR2 FYNNEI. The V and J ends lost 6 bases and 2 bases, in that order; junction bases with no gene match: 3. CDR3 sequence: CASRPGLAYNEQFF. The DNA for the CDR3 is TGTGCCAGCAGACCGGGACTAGCCTACAATGAGCAGTTCTTC.

The J gene is TRBJ1-5, the V gene TRBV2; D is unresolved. CDR1 is SNHLY and CDR2 is FYNNEI in the germline V gene. The CDR3 covers 15 residues. V lost 4 bases and J lost 6, with 16 bases in between. Here the CDR3 reads CASSVKRVESQPQHF. The CDR3 region has the DNA TGTGCCAGCAGTGTGAAGAGGGTGGAAAGTCAGCCCCAGCATTTT.

V gene TRBV7-2 combines with J gene TRBJ2-1; 7 bases are shared with TRBD2. Germline assignment: CDR1 SGHTA and CDR2 FQGNSA. Trimming took 5 bases from V and 3 from J; bases not matched to a gene: 7. This CDR3 comprises 15 residues. In nucleotides, the CDR3 is TGTGCCAGCAGCACATGGGGGGGGGTCTACAATGAGCAGTTCTTC. Translating it yields CASSTWGGVYNEQFF.

In the case of this clone: A read error may explain this, as a much larger clone is one base away. The chain combines TRBV25-1 with TRBJ1-3, with a weak D call TRBD1 (6 bases). This CDR3 spans 13 amino acids. CDR1 is MGHDK and CDR2 is SYGVNS in the germline V gene. V shed 5 bases and J shed 3 bases, with 8 bases lying between them. The CDR3 sequence is CASSRTDGNTIYF. The CDR3 DNA follows: TGTGCCAGCAGTCGGACAGATGGAAACACCATATATTTT.

The genes are TRBV5-1 and TRBJ2-2; tentative D call: TRBD2 (6 bases). In germline, CDR1 is SGHRS, CDR2 YFSETQ. With 2 bases removed from V and 1 base from J, the gap between germline ends came to 12 bases. The CDR3 extends over 16 amino acids. The CDR3 DNA follows: TGCGCCAGCAGCTTACGGACTATACGGAACACCGGGGAGCTGTTTTTT. Protein: CASSLRTIRNTGELFF.

V and J are TRBV2 and TRBJ2-7; D possibly corresponds to TRBD2 (5 bases). Germline V gene sequence: CDR1 SNHLY, CDR2 FYNNEI. The CDR3 totals 12 residues. With 8 bases removed from V and 0 bases from J, the gap between germline ends came to 8 bases. This CDR3 is CASRRGSYEQYF. The DNA of the CDR3 is TGTGCCAGCCGCCGGGGCTCCTACGAGCAGTACTTC.

This chain links TRBV9 with TRBJ1-3; D uncertain. CDR3 length: 17 amino acids. V was trimmed by 0 bases and J by 2 bases, leaving 15 bases between them. The germline gives CDR1 SGDLS, CDR2 YYNGEE. CDR3 residues: CASSVEASYSTGNTIYF. CDR3 DNA: TGTGCCAGCAGCGTAGAGGCTAGTTATTCGACTGGAAACACCATATATTTT.

DNA for the CDR3: TGTGCCAGCAGCCAAGTTTCGGAGTTGGGGACCCAGTACTTC. Residues: CASSQVSELGTQYF. The V gene is TRBV14, the J gene TRBJ2-5, with D hard to call. The germline V gene has CDR1 SGHDN and CDR2 FVKESK. V lost 1 base and J 7 bases, leaving 13 bases between the germline ends. The CDR3 is 14 amino acids.

The chain carries TRBV7-2 and TRBJ1-1, with 7 bases identical to TRBD1. V trimming: 4 bases; J trimming: 4 bases; junction bases outside the gene matches: 9. CDR1 is SGHTA, CDR2 FQGNSA, per germline. The CDR3 is 15 residues long. Written as DNA, the CDR3 is TGTGCCAGCAGCTCTGTTCAGGGGGTTAGCACTGAAGCTTTCTTT. It codes for CASSSVQGVSTEAFF.

The chain has TRBV23-1 and TRBJ1-5; D not resolved. TRBV23-1 is an ORF for which the function is uncertain. This CDR3 has 16 amino acids. V lost 0 bases to trimming and J lost 3 bases, with 12 bases between them. CDR3 DNA: TGCGCCAGCAGTCAATCGGTCCCGGTTTTCAATCAGCCCCAGCATTTT. It encodes CASSQSVPVFNQPQHF.

This clone was counted a few times. The chain uses TRBV2 and TRBJ2-1, with TRBD2 matching 11 bases. Trimming removed 6 bases from V and 9 bases from J; junction bases left unmatched: 7. Germline V CDR1 and CDR2: SNHLY, FYNNEI. The CDR3 runs to 14 residues. The CDR3 loop reads CASRSSGGSSEQFF. CDR3 nucleotide sequence: TGTGCCAGCAGGTCTAGCGGGGGGAGCAGTGAGCAGTTCTTC.

There are a few counts of this clone. This chain links TRBV11-1 with TRBJ1-6; D is possibly TRBD1 (6 bases). The CDR3 loop spans 15 amino acids. CDR1 and CDR2 from the germline V gene are SGHAT and FQDESV (reference sequence). V lost 1 base and J lost 9, with 13 bases in between. CDR3 nucleotides: TGTGCCAGCAGCTTAGATGCGGACAGCTCTTCACCCCTCCACTTT. Its translation: CASSLDADSSSPLHF.

This rearrangement joins TRBV7-2 to TRBJ2-3; the match to TRBD1 covers 8 bases. The CDR3 extends over 15 amino acids. The V segment lost 2 bases and the J segment 6 bases; nucleotides outside the gene matches: 7. Germline CDR1 reads SGHTA; CDR2 reads FQGNSA. CDR3 amino acids: CASSLQQGVGDTQYF. CDR3 in DNA: TGTGCCAGCAGCTTACAACAGGGGGTCGGGGATACGCAGTATTTT.

In its sample, this clone was seen many times. The V call is TRBV28, the J call TRBJ1-5; D is possibly TRBD1 (5 bases). The V and J ends lost 4 bases and 5 bases respectively, with 9 bases between them. Per germline, CDR1 MDHEN and CDR2 SYDVKM. The length of the CDR3 is 13 residues. CDR3 bases: TGTGCCAGCAGTTCTCCGGGGGATCAGCCCCAGCATTTT. Protein product: CASSSPGDQPQHF.

The V call is TRBV6-2 or TRBV6-3, the J call TRBJ1-5; 10 nucleotides match TRBD1. In germline, CDR1 is MNHEY, CDR2 SVGEGT. This CDR3 comprises 15 residues. The junction had 10 bases not matched to a gene; V was cut back by 5 bases and J by 9 bases. The DNA for the CDR3 is TGTGCCAGCAGTCCCTCCGGACAGGGGGTCCGGCCCCAGCATTTT. It translates to CASSPSGQGVRPQHF.

The J gene is TRBJ2-2, the V gene TRBV20-1; no reliable D call. Trimming stripped 6 bases from V and 4 bases from J, with 6 bases between. The germline V gene encodes CDR1 DFQATT and CDR2 SNEGSKA (reference sequence). This CDR3 spans 11 amino acids. The CDR3 coding sequence is TGCAGTGCCCTAGGCACCGGGGAGCTGTTTTTT. It specifies CSALGTGELFF.

This sequence joins TRBV18 and TRBJ1-1; weak D call: TRBD1 (5 bases). CDR1 and CDR2 from the germline V gene are KGHSH and LQKENI. Deletions cut 4 bases from V and 11 bases from J, with 11 bases between. This CDR3 has 11 amino acids. The CDR3 DNA follows: TGTGCCAGCTCACTGCCACCAGGGGCTTTCTTT. Translated, it gives CASSLPPGAFF.

The V gene is TRBV19, the J gene TRBJ1-4; TRBD1 matches 7 bases. This CDR3 contains 15 residues. Germline CDR1 is LNHDA and CDR2 is SQIVND (reference sequence). After removal of 3 bases from V and 4 bases from J, the junction contained 5 bases not matched to a gene. The CDR3: CASSMTTGINEKLFF. The CDR3 DNA is TGTGCCAGTAGTATGACGACAGGGATTAATGAAAAACTGTTTTTT.

The chain is built from TRBV4-2 and TRBJ2-1; tentatively, D is TRBD2 (6 bases). This CDR3 comprises 14 residues. Trimming left V 0 bases short and J 9 bases short, with 12 bases between. Germline V lookup: CDR1 LGHNA, CDR2 YNFKEQ. The CDR3 here is CASSQDRDSPEQFF. The CDR3, as DNA: TGTGCCAGCAGCCAAGACAGGGACTCTCCTGAGCAGTTCTTC.

J is TRBJ1-1 and V is TRBV5-1; 7 bases match TRBD1. CDR1 is SGHRS, CDR2 YFSETQ, per germline. The CDR3 is 14 residues long. The trim removed 3 bases at V and 2 bases at J, leaving 4 bases unmatched. CDR3 residues: CASSYNRGNTEAFF. The DNA for the CDR3 is TGCGCCAGCAGCTATAACAGGGGAAACACTGAAGCTTTCTTT.